The clone carrying this TCR beta chain appeared once. Sequencing was performed with immunoSEQ multiplex PCR; in TCRdb, only in-frame clones are kept and a portion is missing. There are about 94,000 clones in the sample; about 89% occur only once, and 7% to 9% lies in the top ten. This sample stems from a study of blood T cell repertoires in COVID-19. Study-level information: Samples of COVID-19 (acute and convalescent) were obtained from the United States, Italy and Spain. T cells, B-cell-depleted T cells, or PBMCs supplied cDNA or gDNA.

The V gene's germline CDR1 is ENHRY and CDR2 SYGVKD. V gave up 4 bases and J gave up 4 bases, with 10 bases separating them. The CDR3 has 13 amino acids. The chain uses TRBV10-3 and TRBJ1-2, with D possibly being TRBD1 (6 bases). The TCR originated in a human donor with acute or convalescent COVID-19. The donor label of this sample is uncertain. Sequencing was done on a sample of peripheral blood. The chain's CDR3 is CAISGGGSYGYTF. The CDR3 region has the DNA TGTGCCATCAGTGGGGGGGGCAGCTATGGCTACACCTTC.